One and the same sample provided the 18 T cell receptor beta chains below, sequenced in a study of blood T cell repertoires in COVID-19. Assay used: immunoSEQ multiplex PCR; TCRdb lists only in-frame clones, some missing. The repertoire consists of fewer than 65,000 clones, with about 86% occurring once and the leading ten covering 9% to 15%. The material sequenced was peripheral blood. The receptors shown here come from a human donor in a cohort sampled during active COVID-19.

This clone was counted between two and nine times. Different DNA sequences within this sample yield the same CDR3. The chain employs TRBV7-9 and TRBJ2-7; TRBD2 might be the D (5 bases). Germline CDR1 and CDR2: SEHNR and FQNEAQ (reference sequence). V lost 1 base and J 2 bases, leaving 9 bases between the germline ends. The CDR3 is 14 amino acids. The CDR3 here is CASSLVSGTYEQYF. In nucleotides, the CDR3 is TGTGCCAGCAGCTTAGTATCGGGGACCTACGAGCAGTACTTC.

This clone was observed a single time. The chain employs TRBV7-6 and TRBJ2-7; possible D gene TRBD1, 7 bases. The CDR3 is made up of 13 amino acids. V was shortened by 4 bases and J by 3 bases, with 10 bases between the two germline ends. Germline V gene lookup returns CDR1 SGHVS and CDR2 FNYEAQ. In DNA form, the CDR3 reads TGTGCCAGCAGCTCAGGGGGGAGCTACGAGCAGTACTTC. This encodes CASSSGGSYEQYF.

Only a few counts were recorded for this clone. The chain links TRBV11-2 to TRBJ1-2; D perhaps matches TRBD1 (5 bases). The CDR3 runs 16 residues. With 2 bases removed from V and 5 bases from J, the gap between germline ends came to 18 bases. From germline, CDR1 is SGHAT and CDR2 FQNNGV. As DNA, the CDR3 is TGTGCCAGCAGCTTATCGTTCCGGACACCCTCATATGGCTACACCTTC. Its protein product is CASSLSFRTPSYGYTF.

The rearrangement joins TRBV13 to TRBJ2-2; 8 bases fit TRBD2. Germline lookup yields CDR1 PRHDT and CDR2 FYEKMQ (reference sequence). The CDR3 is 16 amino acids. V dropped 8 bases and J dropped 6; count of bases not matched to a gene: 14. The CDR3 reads CASSGELTREAGELFF. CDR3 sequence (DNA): TGTGCCAGCTCCGGGGAGCTTACGCGGGAGGCCGGGGAGCTGTTTTTT.

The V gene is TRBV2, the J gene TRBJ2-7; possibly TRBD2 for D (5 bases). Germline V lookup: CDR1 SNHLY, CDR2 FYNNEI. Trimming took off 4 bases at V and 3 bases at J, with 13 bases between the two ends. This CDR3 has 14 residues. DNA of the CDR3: TGTGCCAGCAGTGCTAGGACTGGGGTCTACGAGCAGTACTTC. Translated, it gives CASSARTGVYEQYF.

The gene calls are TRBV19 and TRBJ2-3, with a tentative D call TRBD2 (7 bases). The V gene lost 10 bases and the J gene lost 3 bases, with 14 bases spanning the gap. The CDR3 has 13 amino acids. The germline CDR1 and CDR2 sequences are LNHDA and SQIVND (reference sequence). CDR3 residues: CAISGTLTDTQYF. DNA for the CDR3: TGTGCCATCAGCGGGACACTTACAGATACGCAGTATTTT. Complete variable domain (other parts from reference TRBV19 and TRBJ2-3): DGGITQSPKYLFRKEGQNVTLSCEQNLNHDAMYWYRQDPGQGLRLIYYSQIVNDFQKGDIAEGYSVSREKKESFPLTVTSAQKNPTAFYLCAISGTLTDTQYFGPGTRLTVL.

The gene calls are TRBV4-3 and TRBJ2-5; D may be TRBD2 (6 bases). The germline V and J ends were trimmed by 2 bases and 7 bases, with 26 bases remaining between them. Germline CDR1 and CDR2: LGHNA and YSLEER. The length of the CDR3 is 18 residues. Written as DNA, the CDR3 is TGCGCCAGCAGCCAAAGGGTCGGGAGCATCCCAAATGAAGCGACCCAGTACTTC. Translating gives CASSQRVGSIPNEATQYF.

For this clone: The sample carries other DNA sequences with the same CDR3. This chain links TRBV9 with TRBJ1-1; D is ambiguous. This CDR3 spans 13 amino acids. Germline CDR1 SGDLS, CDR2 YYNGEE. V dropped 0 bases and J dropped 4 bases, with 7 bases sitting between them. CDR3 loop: CASSVGGATEAFF. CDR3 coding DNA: TGTGCCAGCAGCGTAGGAGGCGCCACTGAAGCTTTCTTT.

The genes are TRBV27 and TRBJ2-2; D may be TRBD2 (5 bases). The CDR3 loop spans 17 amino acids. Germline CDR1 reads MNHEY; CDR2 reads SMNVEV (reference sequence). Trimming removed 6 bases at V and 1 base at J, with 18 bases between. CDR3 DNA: TGTGCCAGCAGCTCTAGCCGGGGTCGGAGGAACACCGGGGAGCTGTTTTTT. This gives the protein CASSSSRGRRNTGELFF.

CDR3 region: CASRQALNEKLFF. CDR3 coding DNA: TGTGCCAGCAGACAGGCGCTTAATGAAAAACTGTTTTTT. The rearrangement uses TRBV2 and TRBJ1-4; the D gene is possibly TRBD1 (5 bases). Trimming cost V 6 bases and J 4 bases, with 9 bases left between them. Germline CDR1 SNHLY, CDR2 FYNNEI. This CDR3 has 13 residues.

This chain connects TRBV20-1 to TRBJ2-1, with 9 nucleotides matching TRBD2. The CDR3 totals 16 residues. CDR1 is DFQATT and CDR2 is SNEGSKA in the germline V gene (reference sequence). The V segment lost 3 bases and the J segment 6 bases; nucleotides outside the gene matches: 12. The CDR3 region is CSASRWASGASNEQFF. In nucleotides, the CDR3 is TGCAGTGCTAGTAGGTGGGCTAGCGGGGCCAGCAATGAGCAGTTCTTC.

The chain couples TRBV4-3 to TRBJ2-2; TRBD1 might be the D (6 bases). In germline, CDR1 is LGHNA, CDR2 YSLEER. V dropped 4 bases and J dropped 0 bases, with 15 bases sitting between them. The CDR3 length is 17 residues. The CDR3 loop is CASSLGTRVANTGELFF. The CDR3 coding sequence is TGCGCCAGCAGCCTCGGGACAAGAGTAGCGAACACCGGGGAGCTGTTTTTT.

In nucleotides, the CDR3 is TGTGCCAGAAGCGCACCGACAGGGTTTTCACCCCTCCACTTT. Its protein product is CARSAPTGFSPLHF. The chain recombines TRBV5-3 with TRBJ1-6; TRBD1 aligns across 7 bases. TRBV5-3 belongs to the ORF category, with a function that is uncertain. The CDR3 has 14 residues. The trim removed 4 bases at V and 9 bases at J, leaving 7 bases unmatched.

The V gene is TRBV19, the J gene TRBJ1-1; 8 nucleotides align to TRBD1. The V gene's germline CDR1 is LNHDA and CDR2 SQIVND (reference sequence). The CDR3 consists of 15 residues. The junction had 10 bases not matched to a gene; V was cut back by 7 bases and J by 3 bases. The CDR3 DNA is TGTGCCAGTACCAGTCGGGACAGGACGGACACTGAAGCTTTCTTT. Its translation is CASTSRDRTDTEAFF.

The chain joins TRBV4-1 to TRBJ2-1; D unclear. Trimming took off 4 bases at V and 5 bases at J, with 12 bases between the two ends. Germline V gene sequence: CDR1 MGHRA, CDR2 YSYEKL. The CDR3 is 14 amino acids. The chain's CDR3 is CASSLYDTNNEQFF. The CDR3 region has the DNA TGCGCCAGCAGCCTATATGATACAAACAATGAGCAGTTCTTC.

The DNA of the CDR3 is TGCGCCAGCAGCCCTGAACCAAGCGGGAGGGCTGATAGTGAGCAGTTCTTC. It yields the protein CASSPEPSGRADSEQFF. The chain joins TRBV4-1 to TRBJ2-1; 10 nucleotides line up with TRBD2. Trimming cost V 4 bases and J 9 bases; bases outside gene matches: 15. Looked up from germline, CDR1 is MGHRA and CDR2 is YSYEKL. This CDR3 is built from 17 residues.

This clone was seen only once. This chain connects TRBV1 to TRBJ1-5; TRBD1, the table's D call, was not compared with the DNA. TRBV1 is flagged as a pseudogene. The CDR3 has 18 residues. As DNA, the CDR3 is TGCACCAGCAGCCCCGCAGGACACAGCGTGTATAGCAATCAGCCCCAGCATTTT. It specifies CTSSPAGHSVYSNQPQHF.

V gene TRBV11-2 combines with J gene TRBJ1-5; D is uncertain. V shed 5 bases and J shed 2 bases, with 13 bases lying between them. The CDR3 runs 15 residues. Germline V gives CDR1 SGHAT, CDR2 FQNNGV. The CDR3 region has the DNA TGTGCCAGCAGCCCCGGTAGTACGGGCAATCAGCCCCAGCATTTT. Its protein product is CASSPGSTGNQPQHF.